Described below is a single T cell receptor beta chain sequence and its context. The data derive from a study of blood T cell repertoires in COVID-19. Repertoires were generated with immunoSEQ multiplex PCR, while TCRdb's copy carries only in-frame clones and drops some. Found here are approximately 360,000 clones, roughly 90% of them singletons; the top ten hold about 1.2%. CDR3 size: 13 residues. CDR1 is SGDLS and CDR2 is YYNGEE in the germline V gene. Trimming shortened V by 7 bases and J by 12 bases, and 17 bases separated the two germline ends. The origin of this receptor is a middle-aged man with acute or convalescent COVID-19. The J gene is TRBJ1-6, the V gene TRBV9, with D possibly matching TRBD1 (5 bases). Sequencing used peripheral blood. CDR3 amino acids: CASGGIPFGPLHF. DNA for the CDR3: TGTGCCAGCGGGGGGATCCCCTTTGGACCCCTCCACTTT.